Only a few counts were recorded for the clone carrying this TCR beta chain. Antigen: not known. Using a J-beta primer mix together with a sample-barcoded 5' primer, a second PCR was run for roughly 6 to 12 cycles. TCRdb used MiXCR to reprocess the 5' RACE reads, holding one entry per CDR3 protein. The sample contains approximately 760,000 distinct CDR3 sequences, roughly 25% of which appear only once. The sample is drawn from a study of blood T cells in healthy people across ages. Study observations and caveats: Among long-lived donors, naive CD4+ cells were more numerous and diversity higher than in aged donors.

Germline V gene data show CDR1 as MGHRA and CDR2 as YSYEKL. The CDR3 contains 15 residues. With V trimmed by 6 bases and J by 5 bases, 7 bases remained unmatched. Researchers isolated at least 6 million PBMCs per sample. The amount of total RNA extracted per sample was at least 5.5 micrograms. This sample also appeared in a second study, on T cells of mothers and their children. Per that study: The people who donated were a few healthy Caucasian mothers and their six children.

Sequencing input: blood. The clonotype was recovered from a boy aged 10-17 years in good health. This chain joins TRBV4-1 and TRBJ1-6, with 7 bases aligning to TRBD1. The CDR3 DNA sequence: TGCGCCAGCAGTGACAGGGAGTGGGATAATTCACCCCTCCACTTT. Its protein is CASSDREWDNSPLHF.